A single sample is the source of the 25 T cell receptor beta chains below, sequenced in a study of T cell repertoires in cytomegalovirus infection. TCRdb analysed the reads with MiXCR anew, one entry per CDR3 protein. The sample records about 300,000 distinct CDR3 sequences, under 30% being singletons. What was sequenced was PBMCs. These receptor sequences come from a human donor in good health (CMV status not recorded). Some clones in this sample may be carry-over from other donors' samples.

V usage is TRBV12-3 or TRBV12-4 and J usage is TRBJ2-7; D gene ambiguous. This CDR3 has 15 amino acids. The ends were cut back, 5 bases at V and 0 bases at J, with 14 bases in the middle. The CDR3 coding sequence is TGTGCCAGCAGTCCCTGGTCAGGTAACTCCTACGAGCAGTACTTC. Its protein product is CASSPWSGNSYEQYF.

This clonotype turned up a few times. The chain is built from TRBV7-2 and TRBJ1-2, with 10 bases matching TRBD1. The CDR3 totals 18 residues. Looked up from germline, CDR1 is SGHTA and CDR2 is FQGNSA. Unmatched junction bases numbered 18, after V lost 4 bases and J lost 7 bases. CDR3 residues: CASSWAGDRGSSSFGYTF. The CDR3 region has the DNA TGTGCCAGCAGCTGGGCGGGGGACAGGGGTTCATCGAGTTTTGGCTACACCTTC.

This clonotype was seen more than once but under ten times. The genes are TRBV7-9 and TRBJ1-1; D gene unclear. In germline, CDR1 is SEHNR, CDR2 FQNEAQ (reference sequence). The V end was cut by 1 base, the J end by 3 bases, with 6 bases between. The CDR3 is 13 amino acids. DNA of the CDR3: TGTGCCAGCAGCTTAGTTGTACACACTGAAGCTTTCTTT. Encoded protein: CASSLVVHTEAFF.

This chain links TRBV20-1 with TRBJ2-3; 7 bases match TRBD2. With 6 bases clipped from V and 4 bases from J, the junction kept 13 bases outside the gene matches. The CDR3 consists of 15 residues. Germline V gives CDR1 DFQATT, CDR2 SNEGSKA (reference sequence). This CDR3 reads CSAIGGLGEADTQYF. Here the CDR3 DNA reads TGCAGTGCCATTGGTGGACTAGGAGAGGCAGATACGCAGTATTTT.

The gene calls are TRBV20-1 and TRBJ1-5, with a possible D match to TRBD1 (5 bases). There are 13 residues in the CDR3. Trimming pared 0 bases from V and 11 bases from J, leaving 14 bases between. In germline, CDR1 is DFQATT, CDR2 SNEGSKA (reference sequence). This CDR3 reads CSARDPGGSSQHF. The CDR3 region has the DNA TGCAGTGCTAGAGATCCTGGGGGGAGTTCCCAGCATTTT.

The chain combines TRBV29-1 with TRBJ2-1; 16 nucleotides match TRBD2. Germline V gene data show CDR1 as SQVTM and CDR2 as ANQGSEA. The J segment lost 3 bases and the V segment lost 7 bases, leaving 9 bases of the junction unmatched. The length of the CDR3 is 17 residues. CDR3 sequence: CSGTGTSGRGLYNEQFF. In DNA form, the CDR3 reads TGCAGCGGAACCGGGACTAGCGGGAGGGGACTCTACAATGAGCAGTTCTTC.

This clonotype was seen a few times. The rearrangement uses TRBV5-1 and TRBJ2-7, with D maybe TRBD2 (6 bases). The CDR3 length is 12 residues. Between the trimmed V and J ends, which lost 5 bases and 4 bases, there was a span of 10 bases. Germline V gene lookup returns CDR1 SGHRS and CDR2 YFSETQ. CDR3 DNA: TGCGCCAGCAGGCAGGGACTTTACGAGCAGTACTTC. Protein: CASRQGLYEQYF.

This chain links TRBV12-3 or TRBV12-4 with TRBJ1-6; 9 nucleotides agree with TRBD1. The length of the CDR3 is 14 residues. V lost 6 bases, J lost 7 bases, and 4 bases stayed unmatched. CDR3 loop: CASRSTGGNSPLHF. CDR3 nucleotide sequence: TGTGCCAGCAGGTCGACAGGGGGAAATTCACCCCTCCACTTT.

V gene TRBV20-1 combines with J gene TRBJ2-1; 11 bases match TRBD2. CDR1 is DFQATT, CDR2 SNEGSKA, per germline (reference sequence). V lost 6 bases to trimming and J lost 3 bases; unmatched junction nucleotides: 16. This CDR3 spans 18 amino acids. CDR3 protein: CSALPGLAVTSVYNEQFF. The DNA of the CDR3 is TGCAGTGCCTTACCGGGACTAGCGGTTACATCGGTCTACAATGAGCAGTTCTTC.

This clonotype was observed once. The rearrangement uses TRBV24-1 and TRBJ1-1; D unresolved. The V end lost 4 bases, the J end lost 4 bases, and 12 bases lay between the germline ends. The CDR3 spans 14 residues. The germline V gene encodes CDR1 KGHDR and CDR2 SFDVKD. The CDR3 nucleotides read TGTGCCACCAGTGACCCTTCCCGGGGCACTGAAGCTTTCTTT. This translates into CATSDPSRGTEAFF.

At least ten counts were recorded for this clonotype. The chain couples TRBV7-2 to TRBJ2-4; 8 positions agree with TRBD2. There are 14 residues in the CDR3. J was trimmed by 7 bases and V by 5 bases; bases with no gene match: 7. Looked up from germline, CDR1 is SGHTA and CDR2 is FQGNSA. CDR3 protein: CASSAAGGWNIQYF. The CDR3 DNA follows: TGTGCCAGCAGCGCGGCGGGAGGTTGGAACATTCAGTACTTC.

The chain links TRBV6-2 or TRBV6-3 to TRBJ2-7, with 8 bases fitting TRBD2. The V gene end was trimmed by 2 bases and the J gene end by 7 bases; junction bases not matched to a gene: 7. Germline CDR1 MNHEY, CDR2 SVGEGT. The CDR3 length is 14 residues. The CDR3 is CASSYGGRMFEQYF. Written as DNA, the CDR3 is TGTGCCAGCAGTTACGGCGGGAGGATGTTTGAGCAGTACTTC.

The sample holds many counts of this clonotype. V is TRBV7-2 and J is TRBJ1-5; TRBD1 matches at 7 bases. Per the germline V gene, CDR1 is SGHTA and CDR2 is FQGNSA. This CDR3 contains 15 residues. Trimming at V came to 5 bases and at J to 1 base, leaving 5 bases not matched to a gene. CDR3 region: CASSPRQGSNQPQHF. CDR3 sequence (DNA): TGTGCCAGCAGCCCTAGACAGGGAAGCAATCAGCCCCAGCATTTT. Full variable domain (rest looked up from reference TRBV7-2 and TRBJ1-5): GAGVSQSPSNKVTEKGKDVELRCDPISGHTALYWYRQSLGQGLEFLIYFQGNSAPDKSGLPSDRFSAERTGGSVSTLTIQRTQQEDSAVYLCASSPRQGSNQPQHFGDGTRLSIL.

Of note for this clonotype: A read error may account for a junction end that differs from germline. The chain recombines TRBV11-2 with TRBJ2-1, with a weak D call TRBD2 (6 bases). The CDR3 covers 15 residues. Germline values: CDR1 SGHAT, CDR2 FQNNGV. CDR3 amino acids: CASSLDYSSYNEQSF. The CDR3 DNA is TGTGCCAGCAGCTTGGACTATAGCTCCTACAATGAGCAGTCCTTC.

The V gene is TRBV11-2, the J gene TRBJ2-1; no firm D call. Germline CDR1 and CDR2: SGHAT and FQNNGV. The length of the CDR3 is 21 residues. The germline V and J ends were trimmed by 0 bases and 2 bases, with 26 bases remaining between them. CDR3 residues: CASSLDQSAATIRQTYNEQFF. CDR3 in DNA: TGTGCCAGCAGCTTAGATCAAAGTGCCGCCACAATACGGCAGACCTACAATGAGCAGTTCTTC.

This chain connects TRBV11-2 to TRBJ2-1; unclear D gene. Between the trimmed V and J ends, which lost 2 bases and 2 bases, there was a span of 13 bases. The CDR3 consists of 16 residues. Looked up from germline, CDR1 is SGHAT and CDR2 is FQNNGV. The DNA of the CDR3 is TGTGCCAGCAGCTTATGGTTCGGAACGACCTACAATGAGCAGTTCTTC. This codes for CASSLWFGTTYNEQFF.

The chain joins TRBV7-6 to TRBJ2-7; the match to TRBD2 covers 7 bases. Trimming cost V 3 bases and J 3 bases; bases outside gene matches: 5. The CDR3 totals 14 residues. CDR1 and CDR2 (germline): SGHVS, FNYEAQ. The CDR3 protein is CASSFGGTRYEQYF. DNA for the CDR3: TGTGCCAGCAGCTTCGGGGGGACCCGCTACGAGCAGTACTTC.

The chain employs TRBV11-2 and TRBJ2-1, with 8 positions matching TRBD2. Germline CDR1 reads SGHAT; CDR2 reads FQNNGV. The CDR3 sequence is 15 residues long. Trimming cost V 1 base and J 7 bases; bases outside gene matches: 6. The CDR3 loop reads CASSLASGSWNEQFF. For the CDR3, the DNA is TGTGCCAGCAGCTTAGCAAGCGGGAGTTGGAATGAGCAGTTCTTC.

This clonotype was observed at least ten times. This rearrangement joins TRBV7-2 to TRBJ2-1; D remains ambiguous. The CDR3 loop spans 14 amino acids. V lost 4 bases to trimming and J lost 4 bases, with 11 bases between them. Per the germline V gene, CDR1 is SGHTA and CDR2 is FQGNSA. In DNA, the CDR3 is TGTGCCAGCAGCTCTAGTCTGGGGTACAATGAGCAGTTCTTC. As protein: CASSSSLGYNEQFF.

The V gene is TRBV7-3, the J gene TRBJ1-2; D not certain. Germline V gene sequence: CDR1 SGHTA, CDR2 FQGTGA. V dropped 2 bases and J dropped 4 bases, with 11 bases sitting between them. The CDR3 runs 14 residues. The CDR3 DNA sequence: TGTGCCAGCAGCTTAGGGGTGAGGGTCTATGGCTACACCTTC. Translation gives CASSLGVRVYGYTF.

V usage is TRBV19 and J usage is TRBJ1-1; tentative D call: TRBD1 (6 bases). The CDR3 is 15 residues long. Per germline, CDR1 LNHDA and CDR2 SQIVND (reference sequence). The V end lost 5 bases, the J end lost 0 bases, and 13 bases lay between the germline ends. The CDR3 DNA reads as TGTGCCAGTAGTGCTGGACAGATCATGAACACTGAAGCTTTCTTT. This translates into CASSAGQIMNTEAFF.

The CDR3 protein is CASSYSRAQGGLAGGAGELFF. Here the CDR3 DNA reads TGTGCCAGCAGTTACTCGAGAGCCCAGGGAGGGCTAGCGGGAGGGGCCGGGGAGCTGTTTTTT. This chain joins TRBV6-6 and TRBJ2-2; 12 bases are shared with TRBD2. Trimming cost V 0 bases and J 6 bases; bases outside gene matches: 17. Germline lookup yields CDR1 MNHNY and CDR2 SVGAGI (reference sequence). The CDR3 spans 21 residues.

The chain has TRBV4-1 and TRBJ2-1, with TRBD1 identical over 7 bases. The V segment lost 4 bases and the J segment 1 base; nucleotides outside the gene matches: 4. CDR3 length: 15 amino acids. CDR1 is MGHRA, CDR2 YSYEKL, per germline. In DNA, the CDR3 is TGCGCCAGCAGCCCCCGGGACAGATCCTACAATGAGCAGTTCTTC. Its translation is CASSPRDRSYNEQFF.

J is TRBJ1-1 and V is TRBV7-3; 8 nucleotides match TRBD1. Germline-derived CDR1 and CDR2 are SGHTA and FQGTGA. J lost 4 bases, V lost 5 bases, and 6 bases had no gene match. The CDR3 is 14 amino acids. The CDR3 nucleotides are TGTGCCAGCAGCCCGGGGACAGGAACCACTGAAGCTTTCTTT. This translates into CASSPGTGTTEAFF.

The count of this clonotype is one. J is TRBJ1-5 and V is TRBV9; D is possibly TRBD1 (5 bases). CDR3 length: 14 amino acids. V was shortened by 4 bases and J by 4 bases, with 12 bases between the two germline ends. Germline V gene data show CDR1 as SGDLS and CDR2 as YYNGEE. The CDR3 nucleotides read TGTGCCAGCAGCCCCCGACAGACTAATCAGCCCCAGCATTTT. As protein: CASSPRQTNQPQHF.